This TCR beta chain was sequenced during a study of T cell changes during pregnancy in multiple sclerosis (dated by TCRdb to between 2018 and 2021). About the investigation overall: In women with multiple sclerosis, the researchers looked at how the T cell repertoire shifted as pregnancy progressed.

Remarks on this clone: The clone's antigen remains unknown. Within one base of it there is no much larger clone, and no base qualities were kept.

Library prep was done by the immunoSEQ multiplex PCR assay. Held by TCRdb, this immuneACCESS table contains in-frame sequences only and omits some clones. Under half of the omission traces to an unresolved V gene where checked; the cause of the rest is unknown. In this sample the table shows around 69,000 clones, approximately 90% of which occur a single time. Together, the top ten hold about 2.5% of the sample. Counted from cysteine to phenylalanine, this CDR3 has 17 amino acids. The kept DNA is CDR3 alone, 51 bases in frame from the first base. The trim is 0 bases for V and 2 bases for J, with a gap of 14 bases between the germline ends. The germline V gene supplies CDR1 LGHNA and CDR2 YNFKEQ.

The rearranged segments are TRBV4-2 and TRBJ2-1; TRBD2 is possibly the D segment (5 matching bases). This TCR was recovered from a female donor with multiple sclerosis, enrolled in a pregnancy study. Specimen: peripheral blood, collected in the first trimester of pregnancy. The CDR3 loop reads CASSQDLGGPPYNEQFF. The DNA is as follows: TGTGCCAGCAGCCAAGACCTCGGCGGGCCGCCCTACAATGAGCAGTTCTTC.